The 2 T cell receptor beta chains listed next were all sequenced from one sample in a study of shared clonotypes between healthy human individuals. TCRdb keeps only in-frame clones here, not all; method: immunoSEQ multiplex PCR. The sample contains over a million clones, approximately 80% of which appear only once. Sequenced material: memory CD4+ T cells from PBMCs. Subset meaning: CD45RA-negative fraction. Receptors were obtained from a man aged 18 to 30 in good health. Some clones in this sample may be carry-over from other donors' samples.

The rearrangement links TRBV6-5 to TRBJ2-7; no firm D call. Germline CDR1 MNHEY, CDR2 SVGAGI. V was trimmed by 0 bases and J by 2 bases, leaving 11 bases between them. The CDR3 loop spans 15 amino acids. CDR3 residues: CASSYSSAYTYEQYF. The DNA for the CDR3 is TGTGCCAGCAGTTACTCGAGTGCCTATACCTACGAGCAGTACTTC.

This chain connects TRBV7-3 to TRBJ2-2; 8 bases are shared with TRBD1. V trimming: 1 base; J trimming: 6 bases; junction bases outside the gene matches: 4. Germline loops: CDR1 SGHTA, CDR2 FQGTGA. The CDR3 sequence is 15 residues long. The CDR3 reads CASSLIAGGPGELFF. CDR3 in DNA: TGTGCCAGCAGCTTAATTGCAGGGGGCCCCGGGGAGCTGTTTTTT.